The 27 T cell receptor beta chains given below trace back to one sample, sequenced in a study of beta chain features in type 1 diabetes. These receptors are not linked to any known antigen. The investigators reverse transcribed all of the isolated RNA, so they sequenced expressed TCRB transcripts. Measured with immunoSEQ multiplex PCR; TCRdb has only the in-frame clones, and not every one. Of 400,000 or so clones listed, roughly an eighth were seen once; the top ten hold 0.0095% to 0.012%. Study-level results: Type 1 diabetes patients had moderately but significantly shorter TCRB CDR3s in all four CD4+ subsets.

Sequencing was carried out using naive CD4+ T cells from blood. The receptors stem from a woman aged 18-29 years with type 1 diabetes.

The chain combines TRBV14 with TRBJ2-7, with 10 nucleotides matching TRBD1. CDR3 length: 14 amino acids. Germline CDR1 and CDR2: SGHDN and FVKESK. V lost 5 bases to trimming and J lost 9 bases; unmatched junction nucleotides: 10. Written as DNA, the CDR3 is TGTGCCAGCAGCGCTACGACAGGGGGCTCCGGGCAGTACTTC. This sequence encodes CASSATTGGSGQYF. The full variable domain, with the rest looked up from reference TRBV14 and TRBJ2-7, is EAGVTQFPSHSVIEKGQTVTLRCDPISGHDNLYWYRRVMGKEIKFLLHFVKESKQDESGMPNNRFLAERTGGTYSTLKVQPAELEDSGVYFCASSATTGGSGQYFGPGTRLTVT.

In this sample, this clone turned up a few times. The chain employs TRBV28 and TRBJ2-1, with a weak D call TRBD2 (6 bases). Germline CDR1 MDHEN, CDR2 SYDVKM. V dropped 7 bases and J dropped 9 bases, with 19 bases sitting between them. There are 14 residues in the CDR3. The CDR3 DNA follows: TGTGCCAGCACCCCGGGACCCACAGCGGGTGAGCAGTTCTTC. Translated, it gives CASTPGPTAGEQFF. The variable domain in full, with the rest retrieved from reference TRBV28 and TRBJ2-1, is DVKVTQSSRYLVKRTGEKVFLECVQDMDHENMFWYRQDPGLGLRLIYFSYDVKMKEKGDIPEGYSVSREKKERFSLILESASTNQTSMYLCASTPGPTAGEQFFGPGTRLTVL.

The table lists this clone with a few counts. The chain employs TRBV6-5 and TRBJ2-3, with D tentatively TRBD1 (5 bases). With 6 bases removed from V and 2 bases from J, the gap between germline ends came to 12 bases. The CDR3 is made up of 14 amino acids. CDR1 and CDR2 from the germline V gene are MNHEY and SVGAGI. CDR3 sequence reads: CASRLAGNTDTQYF. The CDR3 DNA reads TGTGCCAGCAGGTTGGCAGGGAACACAGATACGCAGTATTTT.

This clone showed up just a few times. Other DNA sequences from this sample encode an identical CDR3 as well. V gene TRBV6-6 combines with J gene TRBJ2-3; maybe TRBD2 (5 bases). V gave up 6 bases and J gave up 5 bases, with 9 bases separating them. Germline loops: CDR1 MNHNY, CDR2 SVGAGI (reference sequence). The CDR3 loop spans 12 amino acids. CDR3 DNA sequence: TGTGCCAGCAGCGGGGTGGGAGATACGCAGTATTTT. Translation: CASSGVGDTQYF.

The V and J genes are TRBV9 and TRBJ2-3, with TRBD2 as a possible D gene (6 bases). The V end lost 0 bases, the J end lost 1 base, and 12 bases lay between the germline ends. From germline, CDR1 is SGDLS and CDR2 YYNGEE. CDR3 length: 16 amino acids. CDR3 in DNA: TGTGCCAGCAGCGTAGCCCCGGGACTCCGCACAGATACGCAGTATTTT. Residues: CASSVAPGLRTDTQYF.

This clone has more than one count but fewer than ten. The chain carries TRBV4-1 and TRBJ2-7; D uncertain. Trimming left V 1 base short and J 4 bases short, with 14 bases between. Germline CDR1 and CDR2: MGHRA and YSYEKL. This CDR3 region has 15 residues. The CDR3 sequence: CASSQATPFRYEQYF. CDR3 nucleotide sequence: TGCGCCAGCAGCCAAGCAACCCCATTTCGGTACGAGCAGTACTTC.

This clone was detected a few times. The chain's CDR3 is CASSPTGGPPLHF. The CDR3 DNA sequence: TGTGCCAGCTCACCCACCGGGGGACCACCCCTCCACTTT. The genes are TRBV18 and TRBJ1-6; possible D gene TRBD1, 5 bases. V was cut by 3 bases and J by 11 bases, with 11 bases left in between. Germline values: CDR1 KGHSH, CDR2 LQKENI. CDR3 size: 13 residues.

This chain uses TRBV4-2 with TRBJ2-1, with a possible D match to TRBD1 (6 bases). The germline V and J ends were trimmed by 3 bases and 8 bases, with 20 bases remaining between them. Germline lookup yields CDR1 LGHNA and CDR2 YNFKEQ. The CDR3 covers 16 residues. The CDR3 DNA follows: TGTGCCAGCAGCCACCGTCGGGCAGGGGTGTTCGATGAGCAGTTCTTC. Amino acid sequence: CASSHRRAGVFDEQFF.

This CDR3 reads CASSPSATGGRRDQPQHF. CDR3 DNA: TGCGCCAGCAGCCCCTCCGCTACGGGGGGAAGGCGGGATCAGCCCCAGCATTTT. The J gene is TRBJ1-5, the V gene TRBV4-1; perhaps TRBD1 as D (5 bases). The CDR3 is made up of 18 amino acids. Germline V gene data show CDR1 as MGHRA and CDR2 as YSYEKL. Trimming pared 4 bases from V and 5 bases from J, leaving 24 bases between.

This clone was recorded a few times. The gene calls are TRBV7-2 and TRBJ2-5, with D possibly being TRBD1 (6 bases). V shed 5 bases and J shed 5 bases, with 12 bases lying between them. There are 13 residues in the CDR3. Germline CDR1 is SGHTA and CDR2 is FQGNSA. This chain's CDR3 is CASSAYREETQYF. As DNA, the CDR3 is TGTGCCAGCAGCGCCTACAGGGAGGAGACCCAGTACTTC. The full variable domain, its missing parts supplied by reference TRBV7-2 and TRBJ2-5, is GAGVSQSPSNKVTEKGKDVELRCDPISGHTALYWYRQSLGQGLEFLIYFQGNSAPDKSGLPSDRFSAERTGGSVSTLTIQRTQQEDSAVYLCASSAYREETQYFGPGTRLLVL.

As concerns this clone: This CDR3 is also generated by other DNA sequences in the sample. V is TRBV18 and J is TRBJ1-5; the D is unclear. The CDR3 is 14 residues long. V lost 2 bases and J 2 bases, leaving 7 bases between the germline ends. CDR1 KGHSH and CDR2 LQKENI come from the germline V gene. The CDR3 sequence is CASSPGQGNQPQHF. DNA for the CDR3: TGTGCCAGCTCACCAGGGCAGGGCAATCAGCCCCAGCATTTT.

The chain joins TRBV7-8 to TRBJ2-7; TRBD2 agrees at 10 bases. J lost 2 bases, V lost 1 base, and 2 bases had no gene match. Germline-derived CDR1 and CDR2 are SGHVS and FQNEAQ. There are 15 residues in the CDR3. This CDR3 reads CASSLVLAGAYEQYF. The CDR3 coding sequence is TGTGCCAGCAGCTTAGTTCTAGCGGGGGCCTACGAGCAGTACTTC.

V usage is TRBV5-4 and J usage is TRBJ2-1; 12 bases are shared with TRBD2. The CDR3 has 16 residues. V lost 5 bases to trimming and J lost 8 bases; unmatched junction nucleotides: 11. Germline CDR1 reads SGHNT; CDR2 reads YYREEE (reference sequence). The CDR3 coding sequence is TGTGCCAGCAGGCAACCTGGACTAGCGGGAAGAGATGAGCAGTTCTTC. Protein: CASRQPGLAGRDEQFF.

The rearrangement uses TRBV7-7 and TRBJ2-7; 7 nucleotides line up with TRBD1. The V segment lost 5 bases and the J segment 0 bases; nucleotides outside the gene matches: 7. The CDR3 is 15 amino acids. Germline CDR1 SSHAT, CDR2 FNYEAQ (reference sequence). The CDR3 region has the DNA TGTGCCAGCAGCCCCGGGACAGACAGCTCCTACGAGCAGTACTTC. It yields the protein CASSPGTDSSYEQYF.

This clone was counted a few times. The chain uses TRBV19 and TRBJ2-5, with D perhaps matching TRBD1 (6 bases). This CDR3 has 15 residues. Germline CDR1 and CDR2: LNHDA and SQIVND (reference sequence). V lost 5 bases and J 5 bases, leaving 18 bases between the germline ends. The CDR3 sequence: CASSLQQGPRETQYF. Here the CDR3 DNA reads TGTGCCAGTAGTTTGCAACAGGGCCCGAGGGAGACCCAGTACTTC.

In nucleotides, the CDR3 is TGTGCCTGGAGGTTCCCGGGGCAGCCCCAGCATTTT. Protein: CAWRFPGQPQHF. The rearrangement uses TRBV30 and TRBJ1-5, with D hard to call. The V end lost 3 bases, the J end lost 7 bases, and 10 bases lay between the germline ends. In germline, CDR1 is GTSNPN, CDR2 SVGIG (reference sequence). This CDR3 spans 12 amino acids.

This clone has only a few counts. The chain has TRBV30 and TRBJ2-1; D is ambiguous. The CDR3 is 8 residues long. Germline V gives CDR1 GTSNPN, CDR2 SVGIG (reference sequence). In DNA form, the CDR3 reads TGTGTGAGTGATGAGCAGTTCTTC. Amino acids: CVSDEQFF.

J is TRBJ2-7 and V is TRBV7-9, with 7 bases fitting TRBD1. The ends lost 3 bases at V and 5 bases at J; junction bases unmatched: 10. The V gene's germline CDR1 is SEHNR and CDR2 FQNEAQ (reference sequence). The CDR3 extends over 15 amino acids. This CDR3 reads CASSFLPGGQHEQYF. The CDR3 coding sequence is TGTGCCAGCAGCTTCCTCCCAGGGGGTCAGCACGAGCAGTACTTC.

The chain joins TRBV28 to TRBJ2-5; 9 bases fit TRBD1. After removal of 1 base from V and 5 bases from J, the junction contained 8 bases not matched to a gene. Germline CDR1 is MDHEN and CDR2 is SYDVKM. This CDR3 comprises 16 residues. The CDR3 DNA sequence: TGTGCCAGCAGTTTATTGGGCGGGACAGGGACGGAGACCCAGTACTTC. This gives the protein CASSLLGGTGTETQYF.

This chain connects TRBV19 to TRBJ2-1; 10 bases agree with TRBD2. Trimming took 3 bases from V and 6 from J; bases not matched to a gene: 5. There are 15 residues in the CDR3. The germline V gene encodes CDR1 LNHDA and CDR2 SQIVND (reference sequence). The DNA for the CDR3 is TGTGCCAGTAGTATTCTAGCGGGAGCCCCCAATGAGCAGTTCTTC. Translation gives CASSILAGAPNEQFF.

This chain joins TRBV19 and TRBJ1-3; D gene unclear. Looked up from germline, CDR1 is LNHDA and CDR2 is SQIVND (reference sequence). The CDR3 loop spans 16 amino acids. Trimming left V 0 bases short and J 0 bases short, with 9 bases between. CDR3 sequence reads: CASSIDNGRSGNTIYF. The CDR3 DNA reads as TGTGCCAGTAGTATAGACAACGGTCGCTCTGGAAACACCATATATTTT.

The genes are TRBV5-1 and TRBJ2-3, with D tentatively TRBD2 (6 bases). Germline assignment: CDR1 SGHRS and CDR2 YFSETQ. This CDR3 is built from 15 residues. V was pared by 4 bases and J by 0 bases, with 12 bases between. The CDR3 bases are TGCGCCAGCAGCCGTAGGCGGGACAGCACAGATACGCAGTATTTT. Its translation: CASSRRRDSTDTQYF.

Comment on this clone: The sample contains more than one DNA sequence encoding this CDR3. The V and J genes are TRBV18 and TRBJ1-1; D call uncertain. CDR3 length: 11 residues. V lost 3 bases, J lost 5 bases, and 4 bases lay in between. CDR1 and CDR2 from the germline V gene are KGHSH and LQKENI. CDR3 protein: CASSPGTEAFF. As DNA, the CDR3 is TGTGCCAGCTCACCCGGGACTGAAGCTTTCTTT.

This clone was seen more than once but under ten times. The chain links TRBV2 to TRBJ1-2; 7 bases are a match to TRBD1. CDR3 length: 13 amino acids. V was pared by 8 bases and J by 6 bases, with 9 bases of the junction left unmatched. Per the germline V gene, CDR1 is SNHLY and CDR2 is FYNNEI. For the CDR3, the DNA is TGTGCCAGCCCCCCTGACAGGGCCCATGGCTACACCTTC. Amino acid sequence: CASPPDRAHGYTF.

The rearrangement joins TRBV7-2 to TRBJ2-3; D possibly corresponds to TRBD2 (5 bases). Trimming removed 3 bases from V and 2 bases from J, with 6 bases in between. Looked up from germline, CDR1 is SGHTA and CDR2 is FQGNSA. The CDR3 contains 13 residues. The CDR3 here is CASSFDYTDTQYF. CDR3 sequence (DNA): TGTGCCAGCAGCTTCGACTACACAGATACGCAGTATTTT.

The chain links TRBV9 to TRBJ1-1; D gene uncertain. V was pared by 0 bases and J by 4 bases, with 10 bases between. From germline, CDR1 is SGDLS and CDR2 YYNGEE. This CDR3 has 14 residues. The CDR3 here is CASSVESGFTEAFF. The CDR3 DNA reads as TGTGCCAGCAGCGTAGAATCGGGGTTCACTGAAGCTTTCTTT. Together with reference TRBV9 and TRBJ1-1, the CDR3 gives the full variable domain: DSGVTQTPKHLITATGQRVTLRCSPRSGDLSVYWYQQSLDQGLQFLIQYYNGEERAKGNILERFSAQQFPDLHSELNLSSLELGDSALYFCASSVESGFTEAFFGQGTRLTVV.

This clone has only a few counts. The CDR3 coding sequence is TGCGCCAGCAGTCAATCTGAGGGCGCCCCTAACTATGGCTACACCTTC. Protein product: CASSQSEGAPNYGYTF. The rearrangement links TRBV23-1 to TRBJ1-2; D is unresolved. TRBV23-1 is recorded as an ORF, its role being uncertain. The CDR3 runs to 16 residues. V gave up 0 bases and J gave up 0 bases, with 11 bases separating them.